The subject of this entry is one T cell receptor beta chain. V lost 0 bases and J 6 bases, leaving 9 bases between the germline ends. From germline, CDR1 is MNHNS and CDR2 SASEGT. The CDR3 extends over 14 amino acids. These data are taken from a study of blood T cell repertoires in COVID-19. Authors' data handling: Cell counts per sample came from amplifying reference gene primers. Sequencing used immunoSEQ multiplex PCR; TCRdb keeps in-frame clones, though not all of them. Clone size and V and J calls were adopted from that table, with D and trimming inferred from the DNA. The sample contains about 370,000 clones, 89% of which appear only once.

Sequenced input: peripheral blood. The clonotype comes from a woman in her twenties or thirties with COVID-19, enrolled during active disease. The chain combines TRBV6-1 with TRBJ1-5; D uncertain. CDR3 loop: CASSEARQFQPQHF. The CDR3 DNA is TGTGCCAGCAGTGAAGCGCGGCAGTTTCAGCCCCAGCATTTT.